One and the same sample provided the 26 T cell receptor beta chains below, sequenced in a study of T-cell reconstitution after alpha-beta-depleted transplantation in children. A library of TCRbeta sequences, prepared with unique molecular identifiers, was generated. Each CDR3 protein gets one entry after TCRdb re-called the PCR reads with MiXCR. The sample holds approximately 79,000 distinct CDR3 sequences; 15% to 20% are singletons and the top ten take approximately 51%. Source: PBMCs, mostly from graft donor cells, taken 360 days after TCRalphabeta/CD19-depleted stem cell transplant. Receptor source: a male patient under 10 years old who had a stem cell transplant for acute lymphoblastic leukemia, so the T cells may come from the graft donor.

To note about this clonotype: This sequence may be a read error, since a much larger clone differs from it by one base. The chain recombines TRBV12-3 or TRBV12-4 with TRBJ2-1, with D unresolved. The CDR3 covers 14 residues. With 8 bases removed from V and 2 bases from J, the gap between germline ends came to 13 bases. The CDR3 protein is CASGARGPYNEQFF. CDR3 sequence (DNA): TGTGCCAGCGGAGCTAGAGGTCCCTACAATGAGCAGTTCTTC.

This clonotype appeared many times. The J gene is TRBJ2-7, the V gene TRBV4-2, with 14 bases lining up with TRBD2. The CDR3 runs to 18 residues. V was pared by 0 bases and J by 4 bases, with 8 bases of the junction left unmatched. Germline CDR1 reads LGHNA; CDR2 reads YNFKEQ. For the CDR3, the DNA is TGTGCCAGCAGCCAAGATTTGAGACTAGCGGGAGGGCCGTACGAGCAGTACTTC. Translation gives CASSQDLRLAGGPYEQYF.

This clonotype was counted between two and nine times. The CDR3 protein is CASSQDRGQGETQYF. Written as DNA, the CDR3 is TGCGCCAGCAGCCAAGATCGGGGACAGGGAGAGACCCAGTACTTC. The J gene is TRBJ2-5, the V gene TRBV4-1, with 9 bases matching TRBD1. Trimming removed 0 bases from V and 4 bases from J; junction bases left unmatched: 3. There are 15 residues in the CDR3. Germline V gene data show CDR1 as MGHRA and CDR2 as YSYEKL.

This clonotype was detected ten times or more. The J gene is TRBJ2-1, the V gene TRBV20-1, with 15 positions matching TRBD2. Germline loops: CDR1 DFQATT, CDR2 SNEGSKA (reference sequence). J gave up 2 bases and V 1 base, and 9 bases lay outside the gene matches. The CDR3 has 19 residues. Here the CDR3 reads CSARVWGTSGRPTYNEQFF. The CDR3, as DNA: TGCAGTGCTAGAGTTTGGGGGACTAGCGGGAGGCCGACCTACAATGAGCAGTTCTTC.

At least ten counts were recorded for this clonotype. The chain carries TRBV4-2 and TRBJ2-2; D gene ambiguous. This CDR3 region has 17 residues. Germline V lookup: CDR1 LGHNA, CDR2 YNFKEQ. V lost 0 bases and J 0 bases, leaving 11 bases between the germline ends. The CDR3 here is CASSQDPRTANTGELFF. CDR3 in DNA: TGTGCCAGCAGCCAAGATCCCCGGACGGCGAACACCGGGGAGCTGTTTTTT.

The gene calls are TRBV25-1 and TRBJ2-7, with 9 bases lining up with TRBD1. This CDR3 is 17 amino acids long. Germline CDR1 MGHDK, CDR2 SYGVNS. V shed 2 bases, J shed 5 bases, and the junction held 13 bases outside the gene matches. CDR3 residues: CASSETPPGTGTNEQYF. The CDR3 DNA follows: TGTGCCAGCAGTGAAACCCCCCCGGGGACAGGGACTAACGAGCAGTACTTC.

This clonotype was seen more than once but under ten times. The V gene is TRBV21-1, the J gene TRBJ1-4. TRBV21-1 is listed as a pseudogene. CDR3 length: 11 residues. The DNA of the CDR3 is TGTGCCAGCAGCAAGGGTCTCGGCGAGTTTTTT. It specifies CASSKGLGEFF.

The CDR3 region has the DNA TGTGCCAGCAGCTTGCGGAACAAAAACATTCAGTACTTC. Translated, it gives CASSLRNKNIQYF. The chain uses TRBV5-6 and TRBJ2-4, with D unresolved. The V gene's germline CDR1 is SGHDT and CDR2 YYEEEE. This CDR3 has 13 amino acids. The ends were cut back, 1 base at V and 3 bases at J, with 5 bases in the middle. The full variable domain, in which reference TRBV5-6 and TRBJ2-4 provide the parts outside the CDR3, is DAGVTQSPTHLIKTRGQQVTLRCSPKSGHDTVSWYQQALGQGPQFIFQYYEEEERQRGNFPDRFSGHQFPNYSSELNVNALLLGDSALYLCASSLRNKNIQYFGAGTRLSVL.

This clonotype was recorded at least ten times. The chain recombines TRBV12-3 or TRBV12-4 with TRBJ2-7; 10 nucleotides align to TRBD1. The length of the CDR3 is 15 residues. V shed 5 bases, J shed 5 bases, and the junction held 9 bases outside the gene matches. The CDR3: CASSVGQGLTDEQYF. CDR3 sequence (DNA): TGTGCCAGCAGTGTGGGACAGGGGCTTACGGACGAGCAGTACTTC.

CDR3 nucleotides: TGCGCCAGCAGCCAAGATCGACAACCGGAGGACGAGCAGTACTTC. As protein: CASSQDRQPEDEQYF. The genes are TRBV4-1 and TRBJ2-7; tentatively, D is TRBD2 (5 bases). Germline CDR1 reads MGHRA; CDR2 reads YSYEKL. This CDR3 is built from 15 residues. V was shortened by 0 bases and J by 5 bases, with 14 bases between the two germline ends.

The sample holds a few counts of this clonotype. The chain uses TRBV5-1 and TRBJ2-7; D perhaps matches TRBD2 (5 bases). Germline values: CDR1 SGHRS, CDR2 YFSETQ. V was pared by 1 base and J by 3 bases, with 14 bases between. The CDR3 has 15 residues. This CDR3 is CASSLTGVNFYEQYF. In DNA form, the CDR3 reads TGCGCCAGCAGCTTGACCGGGGTCAATTTCTACGAGCAGTACTTC.

This clonotype occurred a few times. The genes are TRBV5-1 and TRBJ2-6; 9 positions match TRBD1. CDR1 is SGHRS and CDR2 is YFSETQ in the germline V gene. This CDR3 contains 17 residues. V lost 7 bases and J lost 0; bases outside the gene matches: 8. The CDR3 protein is CASGTGTGISGANVLTF. The DNA for the CDR3 is TGCGCCAGCGGTACCGGGACAGGGATCTCTGGGGCCAACGTCCTGACTTTC.

This clonotype occurred a few times. This chain links TRBV20-1 with TRBJ2-2, with D possibly matching TRBD2 (5 bases). Germline V CDR1 and CDR2: DFQATT, SNEGSKA (reference sequence). The CDR3 runs to 16 residues. Trimming shortened V by 0 bases and J by 1 base, and 12 bases separated the two germline ends. The CDR3 here is CSARDADWRNTGELFF. For the CDR3, the DNA is TGCAGTGCTAGAGATGCGGACTGGAGGAACACCGGGGAGCTGTTTTTT.

This chain joins TRBV4-1 and TRBJ2-1; the match to TRBD2 covers 9 bases. This CDR3 is built from 18 residues. Germline lookup yields CDR1 MGHRA and CDR2 YSYEKL. Unmatched junction bases numbered 8, after V lost 0 bases and J lost 2 bases. CDR3 residues: CASSQDWSREGPYNEQFF. CDR3 DNA: TGCGCCAGCAGCCAAGATTGGTCGCGGGAGGGTCCCTACAATGAGCAGTTCTTC.

This clonotype was counted at least ten times. The rearrangement links TRBV6-1 to TRBJ1-6; D uncertain. V was trimmed by 1 base and J by 9 bases, leaving 10 bases between them. The CDR3 runs 14 residues. Germline CDR1 is MNHNS and CDR2 is SASEGT. CDR3 residues: CASSEGLGSSPLHF. In DNA, the CDR3 is TGTGCCAGCAGTGAAGGCCTGGGGAGTTCACCCCTCCACTTT.

There are a few counts of this clonotype. The rearrangement links TRBV9 to TRBJ2-5; D unclear. The CDR3 has 14 amino acids. V was clipped by 4 bases and J by 5 bases, with 15 bases between them. Germline CDR1 reads SGDLS; CDR2 reads YYNGEE. The CDR3 DNA reads as TGTGCCAGCAGCACAAGGTCAGGCGAGGAGACCCAGTACTTC. It is translated as CASSTRSGEETQYF.

CDR3: CASSLDSTGTGFQPQHF. As DNA, the CDR3 is TGTGCCAGCAGCTTAGATTCTACTGGGACAGGGTTCCAGCCCCAGCATTTT. J is TRBJ1-5 and V is TRBV11-2, with 9 bases aligning to TRBD1. Per the germline V gene, CDR1 is SGHAT and CDR2 is FQNNGV. CDR3 size: 17 residues. The V and J ends lost 0 bases and 7 bases, in that order; junction bases with no gene match: 10.

This clonotype was observed a few times. As DNA, the CDR3 is TGTGCCAGCAGTTCCGACCCGACTGCAATCAGCACAGATACGCAGTATTTT. Translated, it gives CASSSDPTAISTDTQYF. The V gene is TRBV12-3 or TRBV12-4, the J gene TRBJ2-3; D is uncertain. Trimming pared 4 bases from V and 0 bases from J, leaving 17 bases between. The CDR3 has 17 amino acids.

This clonotype turned up a few times. The chain employs TRBV5-1 and TRBJ1-1; no clear D gene. The CDR3 extends over 11 amino acids. Trimming took off 5 bases at V and 6 bases at J, with 8 bases between the two ends. Germline assignment: CDR1 SGHRS and CDR2 YFSETQ. The CDR3 coding sequence is TGCGCCAGCAGGGATACCCCTGAAGCTTTCTTT. It codes for CASRDTPEAFF.

This clonotype was counted a few times. The DNA for the CDR3 is TGCAGCGTTGGGGGACAGACCTATGGCTACACCTTC. Encoded protein: CSVGGQTYGYTF. The chain links TRBV29-1 to TRBJ1-2; 7 bases fit TRBD1. Germline CDR1 SQVTM, CDR2 ANQGSEA. This CDR3 has 12 residues. J was trimmed by 4 bases and V by 4 bases; bases with no gene match: 3. Combining the CDR3 with reference TRBV29-1 and TRBJ1-2 gives the whole variable domain SAVISQKPSRDICQRGTSLTIQCQVDSQVTMMFWYRQQPGQSLTLIATANQGSEATYESGFVIDKFPISRPNLTFSTLTVSNMSPEDSSIYLCSVGGQTYGYTFGSGTRLTVV.

The chain uses TRBV20-1 and TRBJ1-4; TRBD1 matches 11 bases. V gave up 3 bases and J gave up 11 bases; unmatched junction bases: 8. The CDR3 sequence is 14 residues long. Germline values: CDR1 DFQATT, CDR2 SNEGSKA (reference sequence). CDR3 nucleotides: TGCAGTGCTAGGTCCGGGACAGGGGGTGTGAAACTGTTTTTT. Translating gives CSARSGTGGVKLFF.

The rearrangement uses TRBV9 and TRBJ1-1; TRBD1 agrees at 9 bases. This CDR3 contains 15 residues. Unmatched junction bases numbered 2, after V lost 1 base and J lost 1 base. From germline, CDR1 is SGDLS and CDR2 YYNGEE. CDR3 sequence: CASSVRDRENTEAFF. In DNA, the CDR3 is TGTGCCAGCAGCGTACGGGACAGGGAGAACACTGAAGCTTTCTTT.

This clonotype came up a few times. The chain carries TRBV6-1 and TRBJ1-2; 8 nucleotides match TRBD1. V was pared by 7 bases and J by 3 bases, with 7 bases of the junction left unmatched. CDR3 length: 14 amino acids. Germline-derived CDR1 and CDR2 are MNHNS and SASEGT. In nucleotides, the CDR3 is TGTGCCAGCAAAATGGACAGGGTCGACTATGGCTACACCTTC. Translating it yields CASKMDRVDYGYTF.

The V and J genes are TRBV20-1 and TRBJ2-4, with 11 bases aligning to TRBD2. The CDR3 spans 16 residues. V gave up 6 bases and J gave up 7 bases; unmatched junction bases: 14. From germline, CDR1 is DFQATT and CDR2 SNEGSKA (reference sequence). As DNA, the CDR3 is TGCAGTGCGCGAACCGGGACTAGCGGAGGAGAGAACATTCAGTACTTC. This codes for CSARTGTSGGENIQYF.

The chain combines TRBV10-2 with TRBJ2-1, with 9 bases identical to TRBD2. This CDR3 has 14 residues. The germline V gene has CDR1 WSHSY and CDR2 SAAADI. V gave up 5 bases and J gave up 5 bases; unmatched junction bases: 4. The chain's CDR3 is CASSSGLANNEQFF. The CDR3 DNA reads as TGCGCCAGCAGTTCGGGACTAGCTAACAATGAGCAGTTCTTC.

The chain has TRBV19 and TRBJ2-1; 7 bases are a match to TRBD1. The CDR3 extends over 16 amino acids. Losses at the gene ends were 7 bases for V and 0 bases for J; bases not matched to a gene: 9. In germline, CDR1 is LNHDA, CDR2 SQIVND (reference sequence). The CDR3 here is CASTKGAPSSYNEQFF. The CDR3, as DNA: TGTGCCAGTACAAAGGGGGCCCCAAGCTCCTACAATGAGCAGTTCTTC.